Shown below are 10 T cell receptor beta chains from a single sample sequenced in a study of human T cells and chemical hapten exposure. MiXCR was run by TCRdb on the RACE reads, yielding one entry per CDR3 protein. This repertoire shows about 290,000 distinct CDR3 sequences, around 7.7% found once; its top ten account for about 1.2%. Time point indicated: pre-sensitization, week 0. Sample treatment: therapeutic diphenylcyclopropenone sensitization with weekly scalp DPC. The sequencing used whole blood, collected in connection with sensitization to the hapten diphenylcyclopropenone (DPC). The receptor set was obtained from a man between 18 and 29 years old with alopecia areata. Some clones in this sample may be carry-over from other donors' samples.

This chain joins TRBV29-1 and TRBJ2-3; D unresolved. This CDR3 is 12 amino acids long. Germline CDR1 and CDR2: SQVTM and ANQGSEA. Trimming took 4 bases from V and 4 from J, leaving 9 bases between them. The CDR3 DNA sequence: TGCAGCGTTGTCACCGATCCAGATACGCAGTATTTT. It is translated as CSVVTDPDTQYF.

In DNA form, the CDR3 reads TGTGCCAGCAGTCTTCTTGGCTCTGAGTACGAGCAGTACTTC. This encodes CASSLLGSEYEQYF. The chain uses TRBV27 and TRBJ2-7, with unresolved D. Germline CDR1 MNHEY, CDR2 SMNVEV (reference sequence). Trimming cost V 5 bases and J 4 bases, with 15 bases left between them. The CDR3 covers 14 residues.

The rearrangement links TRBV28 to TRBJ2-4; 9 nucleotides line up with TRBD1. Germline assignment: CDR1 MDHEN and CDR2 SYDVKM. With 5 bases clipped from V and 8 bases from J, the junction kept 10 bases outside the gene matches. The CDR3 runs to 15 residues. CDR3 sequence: CASSAGTGLTYIQYF. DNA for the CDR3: TGTGCCAGCAGTGCCGGGACAGGGTTGACGTACATTCAGTACTTC.

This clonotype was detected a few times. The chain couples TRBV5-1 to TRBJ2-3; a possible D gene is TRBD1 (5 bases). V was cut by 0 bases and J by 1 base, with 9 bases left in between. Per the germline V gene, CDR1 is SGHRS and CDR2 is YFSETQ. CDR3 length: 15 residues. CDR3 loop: CASSLEGDRTDTQYF. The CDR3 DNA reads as TGCGCCAGCAGCTTGGAAGGGGATCGCACAGATACGCAGTATTTT.

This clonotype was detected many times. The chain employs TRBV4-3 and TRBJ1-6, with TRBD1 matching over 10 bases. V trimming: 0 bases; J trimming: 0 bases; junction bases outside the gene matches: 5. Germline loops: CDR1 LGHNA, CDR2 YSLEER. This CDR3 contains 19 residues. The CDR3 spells CASSQDGTGAFSYNSPLHF. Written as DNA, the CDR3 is TGCGCCAGCAGCCAAGATGGGACAGGGGCTTTCTCCTATAATTCACCCCTCCACTTT.

For the CDR3, the DNA is TGCAGCGTTGTTCCGAGGGGGGGGTCTTACAATGAGCAGTTCTTC. This translates into CSVVPRGGSYNEQFF. The chain combines TRBV29-1 with TRBJ2-1; the D gene is possibly TRBD2 (7 bases). CDR1 is SQVTM, CDR2 ANQGSEA, per germline. This CDR3 has 15 residues. V was pared by 4 bases and J by 4 bases, with 17 bases between.

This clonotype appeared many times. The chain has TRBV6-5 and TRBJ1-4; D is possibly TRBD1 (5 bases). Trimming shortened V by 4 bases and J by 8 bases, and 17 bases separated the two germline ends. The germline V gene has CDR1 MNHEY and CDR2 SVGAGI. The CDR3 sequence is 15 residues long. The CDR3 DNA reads TGTGCCAGCAGTTCAACCGCAGGGAGTGGGGAAAAACTGTTTTTT. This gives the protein CASSSTAGSGEKLFF.

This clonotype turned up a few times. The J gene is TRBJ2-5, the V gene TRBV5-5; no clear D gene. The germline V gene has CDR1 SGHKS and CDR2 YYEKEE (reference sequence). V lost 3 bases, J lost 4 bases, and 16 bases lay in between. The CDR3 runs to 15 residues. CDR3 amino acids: CASSSDADLVETQYF. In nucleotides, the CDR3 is TGTGCCAGCAGCTCCGATGCCGATTTGGTAGAGACCCAGTACTTC.

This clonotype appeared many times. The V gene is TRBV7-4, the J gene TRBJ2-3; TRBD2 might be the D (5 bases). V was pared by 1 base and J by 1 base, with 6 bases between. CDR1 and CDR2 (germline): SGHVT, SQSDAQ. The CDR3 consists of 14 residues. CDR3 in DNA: TGTGCCAGCAGCTTAGTGAGGGGCACAGATACGCAGTATTTT. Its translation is CASSLVRGTDTQYF.

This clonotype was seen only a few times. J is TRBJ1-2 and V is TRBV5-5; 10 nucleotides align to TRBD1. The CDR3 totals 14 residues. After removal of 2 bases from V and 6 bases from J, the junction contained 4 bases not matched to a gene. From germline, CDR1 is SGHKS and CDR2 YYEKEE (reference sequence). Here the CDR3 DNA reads TGTGCCAGCAGCTTACTGACAGGGGGCGATGGCTACACCTTC. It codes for CASSLLTGGDGYTF.